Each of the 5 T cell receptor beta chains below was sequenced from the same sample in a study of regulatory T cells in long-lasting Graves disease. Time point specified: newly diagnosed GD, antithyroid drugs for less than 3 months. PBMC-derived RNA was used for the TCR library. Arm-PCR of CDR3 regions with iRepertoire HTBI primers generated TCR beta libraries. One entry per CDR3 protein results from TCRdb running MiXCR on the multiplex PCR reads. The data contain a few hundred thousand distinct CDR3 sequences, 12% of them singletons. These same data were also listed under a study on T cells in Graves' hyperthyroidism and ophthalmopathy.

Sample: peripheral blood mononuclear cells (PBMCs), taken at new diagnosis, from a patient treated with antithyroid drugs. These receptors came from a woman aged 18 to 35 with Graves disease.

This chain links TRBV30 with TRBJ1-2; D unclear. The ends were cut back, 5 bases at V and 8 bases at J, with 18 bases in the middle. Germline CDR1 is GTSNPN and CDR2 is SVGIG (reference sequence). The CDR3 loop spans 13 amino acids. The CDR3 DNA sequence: TGTGCCTGGGGCGGGTGGGGAAAAGGAGGCTACACCTTC. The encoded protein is CAWGGWGKGGYTF.

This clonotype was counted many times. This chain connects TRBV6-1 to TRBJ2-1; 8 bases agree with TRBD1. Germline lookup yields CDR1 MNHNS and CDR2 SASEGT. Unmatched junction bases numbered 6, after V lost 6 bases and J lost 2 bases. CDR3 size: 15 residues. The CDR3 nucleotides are TGTGCCAGCAGAAAGGGACAGGTCCCCTACAATGAGCAGTTCTTC. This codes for CASRKGQVPYNEQFF.

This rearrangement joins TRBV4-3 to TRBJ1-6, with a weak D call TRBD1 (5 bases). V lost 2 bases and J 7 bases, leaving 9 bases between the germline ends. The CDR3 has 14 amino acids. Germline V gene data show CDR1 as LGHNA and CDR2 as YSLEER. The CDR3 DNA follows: TGCGCCAGCAGCCAACCAGGGAGCAATTCACCCCTCCACTTT. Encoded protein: CASSQPGSNSPLHF.

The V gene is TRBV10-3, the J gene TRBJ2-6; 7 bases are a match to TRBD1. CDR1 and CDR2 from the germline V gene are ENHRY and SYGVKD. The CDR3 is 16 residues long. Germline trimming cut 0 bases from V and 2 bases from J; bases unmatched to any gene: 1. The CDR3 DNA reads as TGTGCCATCAGTGAGTCCGACAGGGCTGGGGCCAACGTCCTGACTTTC. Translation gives CAISESDRAGANVLTF.

The CDR3 DNA reads as TGTGCCAGCAGCGAGTGGGACATAAGCATTCAGTACTTC. Translation gives CASSEWDISIQYF. The V and J genes are TRBV2 and TRBJ2-4; D is possibly TRBD1 (6 bases). The V end lost 6 bases, the J end lost 9 bases, and 15 bases lay between the germline ends. The CDR3 runs 13 residues. Germline CDR1 reads SNHLY; CDR2 reads FYNNEI. Full variable domain (missing parts from reference TRBV2 and TRBJ2-4): EPEVTQTPSHQVTQMGQEVILRCVPISNHLYFYWYRQILGQKVEFLVSFYNNEISEKSEIFDDQFSVERPDGSNFTLKIRSTKLEDSAMYFCASSEWDISIQYFGAGTRLSVL.